This TCR beta chain was found in a study of sequential checkpoint blockade in melanoma. Treatment indicated: randomized to nivolumab then ipilimumab (arm A) or the reverse (arm B). This clone has more than one count but fewer than ten. Produced via immunoSEQ multiplex PCR; TCRdb's table is partial and in-frame only. Of approximately 4,800 clones listed, roughly a quarter were seen once; the top ten hold 20% to 25%. The CDR3 is 16 residues long. V was clipped by 5 bases and J by 7 bases; unmatched bases: 12. Germline V gives CDR1 MNHGY, CDR2 SAAAGT. This chain uses TRBV6-8 with TRBJ2-1, with 9 bases that match TRBD2. The sequence derives from a human donor with melanoma. Material: tumor tissue (inferred from file names), obtained from a patient given nivolumab and ipilimumab in sequence. CDR3: CASSATGAGGYNEQFF. CDR3 sequence (DNA): TGTGCCAGCAGTGCCACCGGGGCGGGAGGGTATAATGAGCAGTTCTTC.